Given below is one TCR beta chain in context. Its target is not known. Germline assignment: CDR1 SGHRS and CDR2 YFSETQ. Trimming removed 0 bases from V and 6 bases from J; junction bases left unmatched: 6. This CDR3 is 16 amino acids long. The data stem from a study of lung T cells in sarcoidosis with Löfgren's syndrome. Whole-study results and caveats: The most expanded V genes in Löfgren's patients were reportedly TRAV12-1 and TRBV2.

TCRdb reanalysed the reads using MiXCR and keeps one entry per CDR3 protein. In the table there are more than 50,000 distinct CDR3 sequences, approximately 21% of which are singletons. V and J are TRBV5-1 and TRBJ2-2; 9 bases line up with TRBD1. This TCR was recovered from a human donor with sarcoidosis (Löfgren's syndrome or another form), or a control subject (not recorded which). The sample taken for sequencing was CD4+ T cells from PBMCs. The CDR3, as DNA: TGCGCCAGCAGCTTGGCAGGGACAGGGAGTGCCGGGGAGCTGTTTTTT. Residues: CASSLAGTGSAGELFF.